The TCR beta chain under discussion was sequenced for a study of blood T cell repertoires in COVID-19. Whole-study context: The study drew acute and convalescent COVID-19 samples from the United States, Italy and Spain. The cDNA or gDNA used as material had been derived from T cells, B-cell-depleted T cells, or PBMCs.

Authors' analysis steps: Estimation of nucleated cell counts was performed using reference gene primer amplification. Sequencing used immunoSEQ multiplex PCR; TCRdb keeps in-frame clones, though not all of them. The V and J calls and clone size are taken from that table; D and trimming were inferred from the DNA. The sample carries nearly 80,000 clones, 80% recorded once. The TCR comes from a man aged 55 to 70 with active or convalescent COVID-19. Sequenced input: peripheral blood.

CDR3 residues: CASTSGGYEQYF. CDR3 nucleotide sequence: TGTGCCTCGACTAGCGGGGGCTACGAGCAGTACTTC. The genes are TRBV10-3 and TRBJ2-7, with 12 bases lining up with TRBD2. Germline V lookup: CDR1 ENHRY, CDR2 SYGVKD. The CDR3 consists of 12 residues. V lost 11 bases to trimming and J lost 3 bases; unmatched junction nucleotides: 2.